These T cell receptor beta chains were read from a single sample in a study of blood T cell repertoires in COVID-19. TCRdb's copy holds only in-frame clones and misses some; the assay was immunoSEQ multiplex PCR. This repertoire shows 300,000 to 450,000 clones, more than 70% found once; its top ten account for roughly 2%. The source material was PBMCs or T cells enriched from blood (not recorded which). These receptors were taken from a man aged 40-49 years in a cohort exposed to, infected with or recovered from COVID-19 (not recorded which). CDR3s leave out the opening cysteine and the closing phenylalanine or tryptophan. The D gene is left open where the match is weak.

length: 12; V: TRBV2; J: TRBJ2-1; D: .; CDR3: ASSKGRGVNEQF
length: 14; V: TRBV11-2; J: TRBJ2-1; D: TRBD1; CDR3: ASSLNGQGARNEQF
length: 11; V: TRBV25-1; J: TRBJ2-7; D: .; CDR3: ASSVRGTYEQY
length: 13; V: TRBV30; J: TRBJ1-6; D: .; CDR3: AWSVSSGRRSPLH
length: 12; V: TRBV30; J: TRBJ2-2; D: TRBD2; CDR3: AWRLAGRTGELF
length: 13; V: TRBV27; J: TRBJ2-1; D: TRBD2; CDR3: ASSLRLAGINEQF
length: 13; V: TRBV30; J: TRBJ1-3; D: TRBD1; CDR3: AWTPRGTAGNTIY
length: 13; V: TRBV5-1; J: TRBJ1-5; D: .; CDR3: ASSLAPGEGQPQH
length: 12; V: TRBV5-8; J: TRBJ1-4; D: .; CDR3: ASSRTGANEKLF
length: 12; V: TRBV5-1; J: TRBJ1-1; D: .; CDR3: ASSDQNRPTEAF
length: 15; V: TRBV15; J: TRBJ2-1; D: .; CDR3: ATSRGRSGRSHNEQF
length: 12; V: TRBV29-1; J: TRBJ1-5; D: TRBD1; CDR3: SVASGTGVQPQH
length: 13; V: TRBV5-1; J: TRBJ1-2; D: TRBD1; CDR3: ASSLRTGGGDGYT
length: 13; V: TRBV5-1; J: TRBJ1-2; D: TRBD1; CDR3: ASSLGQGGGYGYT
length: 10; V: TRBV30; J: TRBJ1-4; D: .; CDR3: AWSVPRKKLF
length: 11; V: TRBV10-1; J: TRBJ2-1; D: .; CDR3: ASSAGSYNEQF
length: 14; V: TRBV28; J: TRBJ1-5; D: .; CDR3: ASSLDVRYSNQPQH
length: 11; V: TRBV30; J: TRBJ1-4; D: .; CDR3: AWSGTVNEKLF
length: 12; V: TRBV6-5; J: TRBJ1-3; D: .; CDR3: ASRVGRGGNTIY
length: 10; V: TRBV19; J: TRBJ1-2; D: .; CDR3: ASSKDYYGYT
length: 14; V: TRBV7-6; J: TRBJ2-7; D: .; CDR3: ASSLPPGVGNYEQY
length: 15; V: TRBV5-5; J: TRBJ2-6; D: TRBD1; CDR3: ASSLVQGLSGANVLT
length: 12; V: TRBV7-9; J: TRBJ1-6; D: TRBD1; CDR3: ASRGQGDNSPLH
length: 14; V: TRBV12-5; J: TRBJ1-5; D: TRBD1; CDR3: ASGLAARDRDQPQH
length: 11; V: TRBV9; J: TRBJ2-3; D: .; CDR3: ASSVVGGNTQY
length: 13; V: TRBV5-4; J: TRBJ2-4; D: .; CDR3: ASSPSTIAKNIQY
length: 14; V: TRBV7-9; J: TRBJ1-3; D: TRBD1; CDR3: ASSTQQGSSGNTIY
length: 13; V: TRBV2; J: TRBJ2-7; D: TRBD2; CDR3: ASSLSSGRAGEQY
length: 14; V: TRBV3-1/TRBV3-2; J: TRBJ2-2; D: TRBD2; CDR3: ASSQGTSGRDGELF
length: 13; V: TRBV5-1; J: TRBJ1-1; D: TRBD1; CDR3: ASRIPGQGNTEAF
length: 13; V: TRBV7-2; J: TRBJ2-1; D: .; CDR3: ASSHYPSSYNEQF
length: 13; V: TRBV15; J: TRBJ2-5; D: TRBD2; CDR3: ATSRDRLAGGTQY
length: 15; V: TRBV4-2; J: TRBJ2-7; D: TRBD2; CDR3: ASSQDPGLAGVNEQY
length: 14; V: TRBV28; J: TRBJ2-1; D: TRBD2; CDR3: ASSPPLAGVANEQF
length: 13; V: TRBV5-4; J: TRBJ2-1; D: TRBD2; CDR3: ASSLTSDSYNEQF
length: 12; V: TRBV11-1; J: TRBJ2-1; D: TRBD2; CDR3: ASQRELSYNEQF
length: 12; V: TRBV5-1; J: TRBJ2-1; D: TRBD2; CDR3: ASSLVAGLDEQF
length: 12; V: TRBV6-5; J: TRBJ2-2; D: TRBD1; CDR3: ASRQTGEAGELF
length: 14; V: TRBV6-1; J: TRBJ2-7; D: TRBD2; CDR3: ASSAIGTSGAYEQY
length: 11; V: TRBV19; J: TRBJ1-5; D: .; CDR3: ASSDRKIQPQH
length: 13; V: TRBV5-4; J: TRBJ1-4; D: TRBD1; CDR3: ASSLTGATNEKLF
length: 11; V: TRBV27; J: TRBJ1-5; D: TRBD1; CDR3: ASSGQGNQPQH
length: 13; V: TRBV6-5; J: TRBJ1-5; D: TRBD1; CDR3: ASRAQRTGSQPQH
length: 14; V: TRBV7-3; J: TRBJ2-1; D: TRBD2; CDR3: ASSLLVTSGRHEQF
length: 13; V: TRBV10-2; J: TRBJ1-3; D: TRBD1; CDR3: ASSELARGRNTIY
length: 11; V: TRBV4-1; J: TRBJ2-7; D: TRBD1; CDR3: ASGDSGSYEQY